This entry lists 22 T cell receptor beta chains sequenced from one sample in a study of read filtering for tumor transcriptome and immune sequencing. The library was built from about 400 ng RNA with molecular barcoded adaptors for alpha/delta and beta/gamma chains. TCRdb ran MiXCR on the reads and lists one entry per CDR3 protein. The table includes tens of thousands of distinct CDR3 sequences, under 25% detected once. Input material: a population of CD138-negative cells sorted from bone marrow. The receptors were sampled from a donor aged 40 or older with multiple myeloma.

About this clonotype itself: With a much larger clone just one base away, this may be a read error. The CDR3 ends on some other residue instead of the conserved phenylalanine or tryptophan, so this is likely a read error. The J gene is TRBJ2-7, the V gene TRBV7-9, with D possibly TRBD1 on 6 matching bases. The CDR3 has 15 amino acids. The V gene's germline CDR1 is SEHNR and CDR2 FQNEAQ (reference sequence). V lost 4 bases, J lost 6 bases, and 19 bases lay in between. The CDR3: CASSSTSRGMGEQYL. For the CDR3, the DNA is TGTGCCAGCAGCTCCACCTCGAGGGGGATGGGCGAGCAGTACCTC.

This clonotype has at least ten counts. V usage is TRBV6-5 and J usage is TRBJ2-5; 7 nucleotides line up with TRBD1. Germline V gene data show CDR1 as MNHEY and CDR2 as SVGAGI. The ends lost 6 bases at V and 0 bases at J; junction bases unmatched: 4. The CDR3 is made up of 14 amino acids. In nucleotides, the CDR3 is TGTGCCAGCAGGACAGGGTCGGACCAAGAGACCCAGTACTTC. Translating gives CASRTGSDQETQYF.

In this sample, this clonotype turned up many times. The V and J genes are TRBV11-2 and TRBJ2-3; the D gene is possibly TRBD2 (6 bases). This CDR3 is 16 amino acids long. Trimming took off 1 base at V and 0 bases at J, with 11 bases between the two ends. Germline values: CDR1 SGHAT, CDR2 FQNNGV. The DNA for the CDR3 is TGTGCCAGCAGCTTAGTTGGTAGCGGCAGCACAGATACGCAGTATTTT. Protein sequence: CASSLVGSGSTDTQYF.

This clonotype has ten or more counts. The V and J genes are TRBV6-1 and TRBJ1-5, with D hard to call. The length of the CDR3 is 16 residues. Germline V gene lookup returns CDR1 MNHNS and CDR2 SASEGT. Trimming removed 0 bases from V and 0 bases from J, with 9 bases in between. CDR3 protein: CASSEAPKNSNQPQHF. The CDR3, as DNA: TGTGCCAGCAGTGAAGCCCCGAAGAATAGCAATCAGCCCCAGCATTTT.

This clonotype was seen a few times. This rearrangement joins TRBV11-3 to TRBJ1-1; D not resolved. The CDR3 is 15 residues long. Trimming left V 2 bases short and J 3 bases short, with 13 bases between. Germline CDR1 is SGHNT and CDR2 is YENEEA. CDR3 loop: CASSLMSAGDTEAFF. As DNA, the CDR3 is TGTGCCAGCAGCTTAATGTCGGCCGGAGACACTGAAGCTTTCTTT.

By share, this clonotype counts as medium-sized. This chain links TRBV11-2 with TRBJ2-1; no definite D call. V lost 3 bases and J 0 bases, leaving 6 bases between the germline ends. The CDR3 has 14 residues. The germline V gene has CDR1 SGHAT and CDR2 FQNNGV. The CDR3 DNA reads TGTGCCAGCAGCTTGGTAGGCTCCTACAATGAGCAGTTCTTC. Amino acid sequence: CASSLVGSYNEQFF.

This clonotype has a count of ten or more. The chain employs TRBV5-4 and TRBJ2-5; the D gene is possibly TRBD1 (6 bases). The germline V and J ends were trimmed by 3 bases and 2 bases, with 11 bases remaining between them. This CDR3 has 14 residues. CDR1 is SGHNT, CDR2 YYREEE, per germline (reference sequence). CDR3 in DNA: TGTGCCAGCAGCTCCACCGGACAGCAAGAGACCCAGTACTTC. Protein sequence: CASSSTGQQETQYF.

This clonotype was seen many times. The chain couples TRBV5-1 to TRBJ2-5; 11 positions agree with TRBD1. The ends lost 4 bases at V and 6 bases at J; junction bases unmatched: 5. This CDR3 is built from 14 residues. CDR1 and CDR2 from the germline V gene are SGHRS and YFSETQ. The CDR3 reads CASSKGTGGQTQYF. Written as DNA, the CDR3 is TGCGCCAGCAGCAAAGGGACAGGGGGACAGACCCAGTACTTC.

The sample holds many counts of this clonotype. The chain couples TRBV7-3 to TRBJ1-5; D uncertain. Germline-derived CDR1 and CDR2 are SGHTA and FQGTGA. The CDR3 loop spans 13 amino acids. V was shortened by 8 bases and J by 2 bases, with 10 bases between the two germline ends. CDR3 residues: CASAREGNQPQHF. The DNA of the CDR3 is TGTGCCAGCGCGCGGGAGGGCAATCAGCCCCAGCATTTT.

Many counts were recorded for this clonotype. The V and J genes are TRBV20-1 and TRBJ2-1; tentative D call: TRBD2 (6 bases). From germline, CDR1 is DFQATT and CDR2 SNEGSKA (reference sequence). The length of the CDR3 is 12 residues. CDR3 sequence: CRTGLTSNEQFF. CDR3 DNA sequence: TGCAGGACGGGACTCACCTCAAATGAGCAGTTCTTC.

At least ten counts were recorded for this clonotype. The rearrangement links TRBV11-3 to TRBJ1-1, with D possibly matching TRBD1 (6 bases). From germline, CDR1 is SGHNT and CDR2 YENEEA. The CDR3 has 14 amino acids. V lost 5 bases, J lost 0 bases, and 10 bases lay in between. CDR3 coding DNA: TGTGCCAGCAGCCAGAGGACAGTGAACACTGAAGCTTTCTTT. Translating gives CASSQRTVNTEAFF. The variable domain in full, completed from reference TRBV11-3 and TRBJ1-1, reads EAGVVQSPRYKIIEKKQPVAFWCNPISGHNTLYWYLQNLGQGPELLIRYENEEAVDDSQLPKDRFSAERLKGVDSTLKIQPAELGDSAVYLCASSQRTVNTEAFFGQGTRLTVV.

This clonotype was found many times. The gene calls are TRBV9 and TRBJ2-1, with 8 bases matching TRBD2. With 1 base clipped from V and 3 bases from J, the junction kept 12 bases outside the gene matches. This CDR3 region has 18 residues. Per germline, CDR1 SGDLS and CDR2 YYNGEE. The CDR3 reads CASSVRSGGPLFYNEQFF. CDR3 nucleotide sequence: TGTGCCAGCAGCGTACGTTCGGGGGGGCCTCTCTTCTACAATGAGCAGTTCTTC.

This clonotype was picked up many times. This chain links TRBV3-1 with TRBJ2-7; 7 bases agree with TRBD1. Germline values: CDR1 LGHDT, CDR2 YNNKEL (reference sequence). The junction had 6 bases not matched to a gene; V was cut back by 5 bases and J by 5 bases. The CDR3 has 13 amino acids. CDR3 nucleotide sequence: TGTGCCAGCAGCAAAGGACAGGCCCACGAGCAGTACTTC. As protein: CASSKGQAHEQYF.

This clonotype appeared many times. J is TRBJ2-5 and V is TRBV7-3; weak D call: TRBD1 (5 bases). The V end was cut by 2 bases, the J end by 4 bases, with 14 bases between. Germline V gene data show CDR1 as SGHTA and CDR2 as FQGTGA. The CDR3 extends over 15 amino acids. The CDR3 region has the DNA TGTGCCAGCAGCTTAGGGGCAAAAGCACGAGAGACCCAGTACTTC. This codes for CASSLGAKARETQYF.

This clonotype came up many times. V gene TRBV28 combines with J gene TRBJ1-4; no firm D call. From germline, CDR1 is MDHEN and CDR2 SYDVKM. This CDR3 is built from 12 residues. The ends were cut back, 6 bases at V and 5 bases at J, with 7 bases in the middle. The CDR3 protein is CASRDQNEKLFF. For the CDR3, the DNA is TGTGCCAGCAGAGACCAGAATGAAAAACTGTTTTTT.

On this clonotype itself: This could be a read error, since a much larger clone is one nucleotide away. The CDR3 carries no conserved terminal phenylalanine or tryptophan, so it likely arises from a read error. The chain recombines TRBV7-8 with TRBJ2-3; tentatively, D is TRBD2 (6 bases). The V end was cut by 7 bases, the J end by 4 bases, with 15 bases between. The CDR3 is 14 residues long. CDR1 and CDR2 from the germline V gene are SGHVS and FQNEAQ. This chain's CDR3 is CASTLGGGADTQYL. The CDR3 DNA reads TGTGCCAGCACATTGGGGGGTGGCGCAGATACGCAGTATTTA.

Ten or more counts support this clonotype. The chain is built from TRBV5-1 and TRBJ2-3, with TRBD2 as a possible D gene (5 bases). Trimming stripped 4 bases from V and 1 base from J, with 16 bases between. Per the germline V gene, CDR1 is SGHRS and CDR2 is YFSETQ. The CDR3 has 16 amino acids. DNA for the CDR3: TGCGCCAGCAGCCCCTTAGGTAGCGAGGGCACAGATACGCAGTATTTT. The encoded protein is CASSPLGSEGTDTQYF. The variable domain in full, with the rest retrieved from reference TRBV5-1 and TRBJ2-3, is KAGVTQTPRYLIKTRGQQVTLSCSPISGHRSVSWYQQTPGQGLQFLFEYFSETQRNKGNFPGRFSGRQFSNSRSEMNVSTLELGDSALYLCASSPLGSEGTDTQYFGPGTRLTVL.

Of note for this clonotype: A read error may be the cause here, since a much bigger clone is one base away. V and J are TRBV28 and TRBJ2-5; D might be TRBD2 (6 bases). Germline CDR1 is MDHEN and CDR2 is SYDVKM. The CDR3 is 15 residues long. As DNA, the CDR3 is TGCTGCGCCTGGAGGGGCACAGCGGGCACAGAGACCCAGTACTTC. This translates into CCAWRGTAGTETQYF.

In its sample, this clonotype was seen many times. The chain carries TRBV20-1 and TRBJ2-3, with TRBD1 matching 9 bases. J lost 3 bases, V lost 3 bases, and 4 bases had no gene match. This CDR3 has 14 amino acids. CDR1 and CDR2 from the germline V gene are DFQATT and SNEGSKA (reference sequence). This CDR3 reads CSASLTGGTDTQYF. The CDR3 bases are TGCAGTGCTAGTTTGACAGGGGGTACAGATACGCAGTATTTT.

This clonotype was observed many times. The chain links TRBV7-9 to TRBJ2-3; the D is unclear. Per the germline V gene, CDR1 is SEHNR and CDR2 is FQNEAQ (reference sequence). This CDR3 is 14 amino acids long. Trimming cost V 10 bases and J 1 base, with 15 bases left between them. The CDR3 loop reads CAIPLLEGTDTQYF. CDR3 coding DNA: TGTGCCATCCCTCTTCTCGAGGGCACAGATACGCAGTATTTT.

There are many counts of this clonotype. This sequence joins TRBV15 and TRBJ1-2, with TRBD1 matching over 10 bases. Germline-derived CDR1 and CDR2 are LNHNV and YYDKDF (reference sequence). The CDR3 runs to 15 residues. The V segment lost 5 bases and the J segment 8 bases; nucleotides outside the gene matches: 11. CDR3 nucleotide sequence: TGTGCCACCAGCCCCCGACCCCCGACAGGGGGCGGCTACACCTTC. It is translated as CATSPRPPTGGGYTF.

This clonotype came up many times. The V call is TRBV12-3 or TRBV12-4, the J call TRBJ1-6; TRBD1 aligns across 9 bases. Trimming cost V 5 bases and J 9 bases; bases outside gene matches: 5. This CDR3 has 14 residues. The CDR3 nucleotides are TGTGCCAGCAGTCCAACAGGGGGCAGTTCACCCCTCCACTTT. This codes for CASSPTGGSSPLHF.